This TCR beta chain was identified during a study of blood T cell repertoires in COVID-19. The table came from immunoSEQ multiplex PCR; TCRdb's copy has only in-frame clones and leaves some out. In the table there are more than 150,000 clones, more than 75% of which are singletons. Germline V lookup: CDR1 SGHAT, CDR2 FQNNGV. Trimming took off 5 bases at V and 4 bases at J, with 15 bases between the two ends. The CDR3 has 16 residues. Seattle researchers signed up patients amid active infection and tracked them longitudinally. J is TRBJ2-6 and V is TRBV11-2, with D maybe TRBD2 (5 bases). The receptor was derived from a woman aged 70 to 79 with COVID-19, enrolled during active disease. Material for sequencing was peripheral blood. The CDR3 loop is CASSRGTRAGANVLTF. CDR3 nucleotides: TGTGCCAGCAGCCGGGGTACCCGGGCCGGGGCCAACGTCCTGACTTTC.